The entry below describes one TCR beta chain. This specimen belongs to a study of blood T cells in healthy people across ages. Each of the donors had 8 to 10 milliliters of peripheral blood drawn into EDTA-treated Vacutainer tubes. With 5 bases removed from V and 0 bases from J, the gap between germline ends came to 12 bases. The CDR3 totals 15 residues. The germline CDR1 and CDR2 sequences are MNHEY and SMNVEV (reference sequence). Through a sample-barcoded 5' primer and a J-beta primer mix, a second PCR was run for roughly 6 to 11 cycles. A template-switch adaptor containing 12 random nucleotides labeled each cDNA molecule. A single record per CDR3 protein comes from TCRdb applying MiXCR to the 5' RACE reads. Counted here are more than 900,000 distinct CDR3 sequences, approximately 25% occurring once; the ten biggest clones make up about 0.72%. Separately, the same data were catalogued under a study of T cells of mothers and their children. This second report adds: Over 9.5 million reads per mother and around 3.2 million per child were obtained.

V and J are TRBV27 and TRBJ2-3; D is unclear. The sample was blood. This clonotype originated in a girl aged 2 to 9 in good health. The CDR3: CASSIWQDSTDTQYF. The CDR3 DNA is TGTGCCAGCAGTATATGGCAGGATAGCACAGATACGCAGTATTTT.